These 8 T cell receptor beta chains came from one sample sequenced in a study of blood T cell repertoires in COVID-19. Assay: immunoSEQ multiplex PCR; the TCRdb copy retains only in-frame clones and omits some. The repertoire holds some 97,000 clones, with around four fifths as singletons. Sequenced input: peripheral blood. These receptor sequences come from a man over 45 with active or convalescent COVID-19.

This rearrangement joins TRBV5-1 to TRBJ1-1, with 8 nucleotides matching TRBD1. Germline V lookup: CDR1 SGHRS, CDR2 YFSETQ. Germline trimming cut 0 bases from V and 4 bases from J; bases unmatched to any gene: 2. CDR3 length: 14 residues. The CDR3 coding sequence is TGCGCCAGCAGCTTGGCAGGGACAGGCACTGAAGCTTTCTTT. The encoded protein is CASSLAGTGTEAFF.

The V call is TRBV30, the J call TRBJ1-4, with 8 bases lining up with TRBD1. The germline V gene encodes CDR1 GTSNPN and CDR2 SVGIG (reference sequence). There are 15 residues in the CDR3. The V and J ends lost 2 bases and 8 bases, in that order; junction bases with no gene match: 10. The CDR3 loop reads CAWSSKDRADEKLFF. CDR3 nucleotide sequence: TGTGCCTGGAGTTCAAAGGACAGGGCGGACGAAAAACTGTTTTTT.

The rearrangement links TRBV24-1 to TRBJ2-2, with D possibly being TRBD2 (5 bases). V was clipped by 1 base and J by 0 bases, with 8 bases between them. Per germline, CDR1 KGHDR and CDR2 SFDVKD. The CDR3 is made up of 16 amino acids. The DNA for the CDR3 is TGTGCCACCAGTGATTTAAGCGGCGCGAACACCGGGGAGCTGTTTTTT. The encoded protein is CATSDLSGANTGELFF.

This clone occurred a few times. V is TRBV5-8 and J is TRBJ2-7; weak D call: TRBD2 (5 bases). Germline CDR1 reads SGHTS; CDR2 reads YDEGEE. CDR3 length equals 15 residues. Trimming removed 0 bases from V and 3 bases from J, with 13 bases in between. Here the CDR3 reads CASSLGGGSGYEQYF. The DNA of the CDR3 is TGTGCCAGCAGCTTGGGTGGAGGTTCAGGCTACGAGCAGTACTTC.

The genes are TRBV23-1 and TRBJ2-7; D perhaps matches TRBD2 (5 bases). TRBV23-1 is an ORF; its function is uncertain. The CDR3 is 13 amino acids. The V and J ends lost 4 bases and 3 bases respectively, with 10 bases between them. In nucleotides, the CDR3 is TGCGCCAGCAGTCGGGAGCGAGACTACGAGCAGTACTTC. Translating it yields CASSRERDYEQYF.

The chain combines TRBV30 with TRBJ1-4; 8 bases match TRBD1. Unmatched junction bases numbered 2, after V lost 5 bases and J lost 3 bases. The CDR3 spans 13 residues. Per germline, CDR1 GTSNPN and CDR2 SVGIG (reference sequence). As DNA, the CDR3 is TGTGCCTGGGAGGGACAGGCTAATGAAAAACTGTTTTTT. This encodes CAWEGQANEKLFF.

This chain joins TRBV9 and TRBJ2-3; 10 nucleotides agree with TRBD2. CDR3 length equals 16 residues. Germline CDR1 reads SGDLS; CDR2 reads YYNGEE. The V and J ends lost 0 bases and 3 bases, in that order; junction bases with no gene match: 4. The CDR3 spells CASSVAAGGRTDTQYF. The CDR3 DNA is TGTGCCAGCAGCGTAGCAGCGGGAGGGAGGACAGATACGCAGTATTTT.

The gene calls are TRBV7-9 and TRBJ1-2; 8 bases fit TRBD1. The junction had 4 bases not matched to a gene; V was cut back by 6 bases and J by 7 bases. The germline V gene has CDR1 SEHNR and CDR2 FQNEAQ (reference sequence). The CDR3 has 12 amino acids. The CDR3 DNA reads as TGTGCCAGCAGGACAGGGGAGGGTGGCTACACCTTC. Protein product: CASRTGEGGYTF.